Listed below are T cell receptor beta chains from one sample, sequenced in a study of cytotoxic CD8 clonotypes in ibrutinib-treated CLL. The assay was immunoSEQ multiplex PCR, and TCRdb's table has in-frame clones only and misses some. This table holds 35,000 to 40,000 clones, approximately 45% found once. Sequences were derived from PBMCs, sampled before ibrutinib treatment. Receptors were obtained from a human donor with chronic lymphocytic leukemia. Each CDR3 is given with its conserved first and last residue. The D gene is left open where the match is weak. Size is stated for part of the rows, as once, few or many counts, or as a class when the clone is expanded.

TRBJ1-2,.,TRBV7-2,.,TGTGCCAGCAGCAAACGGGGCTCCGCCGACTATGGCTACACCTTC,CASSKRGSADYGYTF
TRBJ1-3,once,TRBV5-1,.,TGCGCCAGCAGGGGGGACTATGGAAACACCATATATTTT,CASRGDYGNTIYF
TRBJ1-1,few,TRBV9,.,TGTGCCAGCAGCGTAGCAGGCGGATATGAAGCTTTCTTT,CASSVAGGYEAFF
TRBJ1-5,.,TRBV9,.,TGTGCCAGCAGCGTAGAGGGTTCTTATCAGCCCCAGCATTTT,CASSVEGSYQPQHF
TRBJ2-1,.,TRBV25-1,TRBD2,TGTGCCAGCAGTGAATATCGTTTGGCGGGGGGGTACAATGAGCAGTTCTTC,CASSEYRLAGGYNEQFF
TRBJ1-2,few,TRBV28,.,TGTGCCAGCCACAGTGGTATGTATGGCTACACCTTC,CASHSGMYGYTF
TRBJ1-5,.,TRBV5-5,.,TGTGCCAGCAGCTTTGGGACCCAGGGGCAGCCCCAGCATTTT,CASSFGTQGQPQHF
TRBJ2-3,.,TRBV27,TRBD2,TGTGCCAGCAGTTTATCGATTCTCGCGGGGGGGCCGGATACGCAGTATTTT,CASSLSILAGGPDTQYF
TRBJ2-7,.,TRBV2,.,TGTGCCAGCAGGCTTACGATGGGCCACGAGCAGTACTTC,CASRLTMGHEQYF
TRBJ2-5,.,TRBV7-8,TRBD1,TGTGCCAGCAGCTCCCAGACAGGGAGAGAGACCCAGTACTTC,CASSSQTGRETQYF
TRBJ2-1,.,TRBV27,.,TGTGCCAGCGGACGTAATGAGCAGTTCTTC,CASGRNEQFF
TRBJ1-6,.,TRBV5-6,.,TGTGCCAGCGTCCTGGGGAGAGCTAATTCACCCCTCCACTTT,CASVLGRANSPLHF
TRBJ2-5,.,TRBV19,.,TGTGCCAGTAGTATCTGGGGTTCCCAAGAGACCCAGTACTTC,CASSIWGSQETQYF
TRBJ2-7,.,TRBV7-2,TRBD2,TGTGCCAGCAGCTTAACGGGACTACCCTCCTACGAGCAGTACTTC,CASSLTGLPSYEQYF
TRBJ2-7,.,TRBV1,.,TGCACCAGCAGCCAAGGGACTAGCGGGGGGTCCTCCTACGAGCAGTACTTC,CTSSQGTSGGSSYEQYF
TRBJ2-7,.,TRBV7-2,.,TGTGCCAGCACTAGGGGGGGCTCCTACGAGCAGTACTTC,CASTRGGSYEQYF
TRBJ1-4,few,TRBV28,TRBD1,TGTGCCAGCAGTTTGACAGGGTCCGAAAAACTGTTTTTT,CASSLTGSEKLFF
TRBJ2-2,few,TRBV5-6,.,TGTGCCAGCAACATGGTGGGGAACACCGGGGAGCTGTTTTTT,CASNMVGNTGELFF
TRBJ2-7,.,TRBV6-6,.,TGTGCCAGCAGTCGCCTCGGAGGGGGTTCTAGGAACGAGCAGTACTTC,CASSRLGGGSRNEQYF
TRBJ2-7,.,TRBV5-6,TRBD1,TGTGCCAGCAGTCTACCGGGACAGGGGGCCAACGAGCAGTACTTC,CASSLPGQGANEQYF
TRBJ1-6,few,TRBV6-4,TRBD1,TGTGCCAGCAGTGACTCGAACAGGGGGGATTCACCCCTCCACTTT,CASSDSNRGDSPLHF
TRBJ2-1,.,TRBV5-8,TRBD1,TGTGCCAGCAGCCGGGACAGTTATTACAATGAGCAGTTCTTC,CASSRDSYYNEQFF
TRBJ2-2,.,TRBV9,TRBD2,TGTGCCAGCAGAGCACCGGGACTAGAGGCCACCGGGGAGCTGTTTTTT,CASRAPGLEATGELFF
TRBJ2-3,.,TRBV7-8,.,TGTGCCAGCAGCTTAGGAGTGAGCACAGATACGCAGTATTTT,CASSLGVSTDTQYF
TRBJ1-4,.,TRBV16,.,TGTGCCAGCAGCCACCAGGATAATGAAAAACTGTTTTTT,CASSHQDNEKLFF
TRBJ1-5,few,TRBV5-1,.,TGCGCCAGCAGCTTTAATCCGGGCAATCAGCCCCAGCATTTT,CASSFNPGNQPQHF
TRBJ1-2,.,TRBV19,.,TGTGCCAGTAGTCCCCAGGGTGTGAACTATGGCTACACCTTC,CASSPQGVNYGYTF
TRBJ2-7,.,TRBV28,.,TGTGCCAGCAGTTTTTACTACGAGCAGTACTTC,CASSFYYEQYF
TRBJ1-2,.,TRBV5-6,.,TGTGCCAGCAGCTTGACGTTTTATGGCTACACCTTC,CASSLTFYGYTF
TRBJ1-4,.,TRBV4-1,TRBD1,TGCGCCAGCAGCCAAGACGAGGCAGGGGGAACTAATGAAAAACTGTTTTTT,CASSQDEAGGTNEKLFF
TRBJ1-4,.,TRBV5-1,TRBD1,TGCGCCAGCAGCTCGGGACAGGGAGATGAAAAACTGTTTTTT,CASSSGQGDEKLFF
TRBJ2-2,.,TRBV9,.,TGTGCCAGCAGCATTGGACTAGGGGGAACCGGGGAGCTGTTTTTT,CASSIGLGGTGELFF
TRBJ1-1,few,TRBV27,.,TGTGCCAGCAGTCTGGCCGCGAACACTGAAGCTTTCTTT,CASSLAANTEAFF
TRBJ2-7,.,TRBV27,.,TGTGCCAGCAGGAGCTTGGGCTACGAGCAGTACTTC,CASRSLGYEQYF
TRBJ2-7,.,TRBV2,TRBD2,TGTGCCAGCAGTCAAGCGGGGGCGAGCTCCTACGAGCAGTACTTC,CASSQAGASSYEQYF
TRBJ1-2,.,TRBV27,TRBD1,TGTGCCAGCAAAGATACAGGGGCAAACTATGGCTACACCTTC,CASKDTGANYGYTF
TRBJ2-5,few,TRBV11-2,.,TGTGCCAGCAGCTTAGAATCAGGGAGTACCCAGTACTTC,CASSLESGSTQYF
TRBJ2-2,.,TRBV5-6,.,TGTGCCAGCAGCTTGGCCTCCTTAAACACCGGGGAGCTGTTTTTT,CASSLASLNTGELFF
TRBJ2-3,.,TRBV10-3,.,TGTGCCATCAGTGAGTCTGGGGGGGGCCTTACAGATACGCAGTATTTT,CAISESGGGLTDTQYF
TRBJ1-2,.,TRBV2,TRBD1,TGTGCCAGCAGTGAAGCGGGACAGGGCAATGGCTACACCTTC,CASSEAGQGNGYTF
TRBJ1-1,.,TRBV7-9,TRBD1,TGTGCCAGCAGCTTAGCGGACAGGGATTTCACTGAAGCTTTCTTT,CASSLADRDFTEAFF